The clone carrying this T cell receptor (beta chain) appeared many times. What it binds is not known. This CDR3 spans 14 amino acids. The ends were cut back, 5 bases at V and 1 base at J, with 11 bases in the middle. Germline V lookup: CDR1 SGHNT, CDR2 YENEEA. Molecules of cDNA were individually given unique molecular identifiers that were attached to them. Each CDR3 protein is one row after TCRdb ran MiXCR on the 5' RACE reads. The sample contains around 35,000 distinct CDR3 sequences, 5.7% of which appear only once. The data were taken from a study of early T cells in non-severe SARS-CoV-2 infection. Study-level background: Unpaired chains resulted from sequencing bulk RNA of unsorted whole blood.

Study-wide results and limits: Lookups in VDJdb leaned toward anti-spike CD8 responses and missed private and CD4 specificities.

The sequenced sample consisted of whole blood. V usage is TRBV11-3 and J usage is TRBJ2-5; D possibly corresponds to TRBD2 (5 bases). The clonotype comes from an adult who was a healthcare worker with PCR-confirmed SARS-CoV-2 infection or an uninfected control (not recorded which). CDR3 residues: CASSRNRGQETQYF. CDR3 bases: TGTGCCAGCAGCAGAAACCGGGGCCAAGAGACCCAGTACTTC.